The 6 T cell receptor beta chains listed next were all sequenced from one sample in a study of technical replicates of blood from a handful of donors. The assay was immunoSEQ multiplex PCR, and TCRdb's table has in-frame clones only and misses some. The table has several thousand clones, roughly 90% seen once; the top ten hold about 12%. Sequencing was performed on PBMCs. These TCRs come from a human donor in good health.

The CDR3 DNA sequence: TGTGCCAGCTCACCACGGACAACAGGGCCCCACTCCTACGAGCAGTACTTC. It codes for CASSPRTTGPHSYEQYF. The V call is TRBV18, the J call TRBJ2-7; D may be TRBD1 (6 bases). With 1 base removed from V and 0 bases from J, the gap between germline ends came to 16 bases. Germline CDR1 and CDR2: KGHSH and LQKENI. The CDR3 spans 17 residues.

Here the CDR3 reads CASSFWDRGNEQYF. The CDR3 DNA reads TGTGCCAGCAGTTTCTGGGACAGGGGCAACGAGCAGTACTTC. V and J are TRBV28 and TRBJ2-7; 10 bases are shared with TRBD1. Germline V gene data show CDR1 as MDHEN and CDR2 as SYDVKM. V was pared by 3 bases and J by 5 bases, with 4 bases of the junction left unmatched. The CDR3 extends over 14 amino acids.

The chain joins TRBV30 to TRBJ2-5, with a possible D match to TRBD1 (6 bases). Per the germline V gene, CDR1 is GTSNPN and CDR2 is SVGIG (reference sequence). V lost 2 bases and J 7 bases, leaving 14 bases between the germline ends. CDR3 length equals 13 residues. CDR3 protein: CAWSRVGAGTQYF. The CDR3 DNA reads as TGTGCCTGGAGTCGGGTGGGGGCCGGGACCCAGTACTTC.

J is TRBJ2-7 and V is TRBV28; 7 bases align to TRBD1. The CDR3 is made up of 14 amino acids. The germline CDR1 and CDR2 sequences are MDHEN and SYDVKM. Trimming cost V 6 bases and J 5 bases; bases outside gene matches: 10. CDR3 residues: CASSRTGTPHEQYF. The CDR3 DNA is TGTGCCAGCAGCAGGACAGGAACCCCCCACGAGCAGTACTTC.

V is TRBV15 and J is TRBJ2-7, with TRBD2 matching 9 bases. Germline CDR1 LNHNV, CDR2 YYDKDF (reference sequence). CDR3 length: 16 amino acids. The V segment lost 0 bases and the J segment 2 bases; nucleotides outside the gene matches: 5. CDR3 nucleotide sequence: TGTGCCACCAGCAGAGATTCGACTAGCGGAACCTACGAGCAGTACTTC. It is translated as CATSRDSTSGTYEQYF.

The chain is built from TRBV10-1 and TRBJ2-3; 9 bases match TRBD1. CDR3 length equals 14 residues. V was clipped by 6 bases and J by 6 bases; unmatched bases: 7. The germline CDR1 and CDR2 sequences are WNHNN and SYGVQD (reference sequence). The CDR3 sequence: CASSMDRGKDTQYF. DNA for the CDR3: TGCGCCAGCAGCATGGACAGGGGAAAGGATACGCAGTATTTT.